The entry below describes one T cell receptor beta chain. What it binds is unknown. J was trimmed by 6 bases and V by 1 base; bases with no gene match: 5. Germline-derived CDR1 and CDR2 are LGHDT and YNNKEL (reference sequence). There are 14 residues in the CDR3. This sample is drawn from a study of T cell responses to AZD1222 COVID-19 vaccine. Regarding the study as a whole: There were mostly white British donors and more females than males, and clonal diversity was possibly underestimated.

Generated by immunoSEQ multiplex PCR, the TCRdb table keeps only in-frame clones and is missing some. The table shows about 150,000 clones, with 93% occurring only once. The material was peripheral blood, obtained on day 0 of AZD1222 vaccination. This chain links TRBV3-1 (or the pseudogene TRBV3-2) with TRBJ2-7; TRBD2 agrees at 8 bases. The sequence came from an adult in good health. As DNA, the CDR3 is TGTGCCAGCAGCCAAGCGTCCCTAGCGGGCGAGCAGTACTTC. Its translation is CASSQASLAGEQYF.